These 3 T cell receptor beta chains were sequenced from one sample in a study of shared clonotypes between healthy human individuals (TCRdb year 2020). Library generation was performed with the immunoSEQ multiplex PCR assay. TCRdb mirrors the immuneACCESS table, restricted to in-frame sequences. Some clones are absent from its copies; in checked studies, under half trace to an unresolved V gene, and the reason for the others is unknown. This sample lists about 980,000 clones; more than 75% were detected once. Approximately 1.5% of the sample is in the top ten clones. The sample consisted of memory CD4+ T cells sorted from blood. According to the study, the label for this sample's cell subset or site signals: CD45RA-negative fraction. The receptors originated from a man in his late teens or twenties in good health.

This clone was found once. J is TRBJ1-5 and V is TRBV2; D unclear. Germline assignment: CDR1 SNHLY and CDR2 FYNNEI. V was pared by 2 bases and J by 2 bases, with 13 bases between. CDR3 length: 16 residues. CDR3 sequence reads: CASSESTVWGNQPQHF. In nucleotides, the CDR3 is TGTGCCAGCAGTGAATCGACCGTCTGGGGCAATCAGCCCCAGCATTTT.

This chain uses TRBV6-5 with TRBJ1-5; D perhaps matches TRBD1 (5 bases). Looked up from germline, CDR1 is MNHEY and CDR2 is SVGAGI. Trimming stripped 0 bases from V and 9 bases from J, with 12 bases between. The CDR3 loop spans 14 amino acids. CDR3 in amino acids: CASSYSQGKRPQHF. CDR3 bases: TGTGCCAGCAGTTACTCTCAGGGTAAACGGCCCCAGCATTTT.

There are a few counts of this clone. J is TRBJ1-3 and V is TRBV4-1; a weak D match, TRBD1 (6 bases). V lost 4 bases and J 4 bases, leaving 14 bases between the germline ends. The CDR3 runs 15 residues. Germline loops: CDR1 MGHRA, CDR2 YSYEKL. The CDR3 sequence is CASSPSTGYGNTIYF. CDR3 DNA sequence: TGCGCCAGCAGCCCTAGTACAGGGTACGGAAACACCATATATTTT.